This TCR beta chain was recovered during a study of a mutant IDH1 vaccine in newly diagnosed glioma. The overall study: Each patient was administered eight vaccinations, scheduled in weeks 1, 3, 5, 7, 11, 15, 19 and 23. Before enrollment, patients got radiotherapy alone, temozolomide alone, or mostly the combination.

Assay used: immunoSEQ multiplex PCR; TCRdb lists only in-frame clones, some missing. The table lists roughly 74,000 clones, 65% to 90% of them singletons. V lost 0 bases, J lost 3 bases, and 5 bases lay in between. CDR3 length: 13 amino acids. Per the germline V gene, CDR1 is MNHEY and CDR2 is SVGAGI. With regard to this clone: The antigen is undetermined. Other DNA sequences in the same sample also yield this CDR3.

Time point of the sample: week 23, last vaccination. The investigators gave 300 ug of mutant IDH1 20-mer peptide in each vaccine dose, together with topical imiquimod. The receptor was derived from a man aged 25-45 years with glioma. Some clones in this sample may be carry-over from other donors' samples. The source material was PBMCs, sampled from a glioma patient whose treatment included an IDH1 peptide vaccine. The chain uses TRBV6-5 and TRBJ1-1, with no clear D. The CDR3 sequence is CASSYSLDTEAFF. The CDR3 DNA reads as TGTGCCAGCAGTTACTCGTTGGACACTGAAGCTTTCTTT.